This TCR beta chain came from a study of OX40 agonist ivuxolimab in advanced cancers. V was pared by 4 bases and J by 6 bases, with 6 bases of the junction left unmatched. The CDR3 extends over 13 amino acids. Germline CDR1 is SQVTM and CDR2 is ANQGSEA. Profiling relied on immunoSEQ multiplex PCR, and the TCRdb table lists in-frame clones only, not all of them. The sample carries about 70,000 clones, roughly 80% recorded once. This rearrangement joins TRBV29-1 to TRBJ1-2, with 9 bases lining up with TRBD1. The sequences come from CD4+ or CD8+ T cells sorted from blood, collected in a trial of the OX40 agonist ivuxolimab. The source of this sequence is an adult with an advanced solid tumor such as melanoma, head and neck, liver or kidney cancer. The CDR3 DNA reads TGCAGCGTTGGGTGGGGACAGGGAGATGGCTACACCTTC. Protein sequence: CSVGWGQGDGYTF.